This passage covers 2 T cell receptor beta chains from one sample sequenced in a study of CD8 T cells in ankylosing spondylitis. TCRdb called the 5' RACE reads again in MiXCR, with one record for every CDR3 protein. The sample holds 300,000 to 350,000 distinct CDR3 sequences; about 15% are singletons and the top ten take approximately 1%. Input material: blood, either unsorted or a sorted T cell fraction (not recorded which). Receptors originate from a male donor with ankylosing spondylitis or in good health (not recorded which).

This clonotype occurred a few times. CDR3 sequence reads: CASTTGPNYGYTF. The CDR3 region has the DNA TGTGCCAGCACCACCGGGCCGAACTATGGCTACACCTTC. The chain is built from TRBV7-2 and TRBJ1-2, with D hard to call. The length of the CDR3 is 13 residues. CDR1 is SGHTA, CDR2 FQGNSA, per germline. Trimming shortened V by 7 bases and J by 2 bases, and 11 bases separated the two germline ends.

The chain couples TRBV11-2 to TRBJ2-1; TRBD2 agrees at 10 bases. The CDR3 has 15 amino acids. The junction had 5 bases not matched to a gene; V was cut back by 5 bases and J by 4 bases. Germline CDR1 is SGHAT and CDR2 is FQNNGV. The CDR3 here is CASSLKGLAYNEQFF. For the CDR3, the DNA is TGTGCCAGCAGCCTAAAGGGACTAGCGTACAATGAGCAGTTCTTC.